Given below is one T cell receptor beta chain in context. As yet, its antigen is unknown. The same CDR3 is also encoded by other DNA sequences in this sample. The sample belongs to a study of Ad26.COV2.S vaccination and SARS-CoV-2 variants. Whole-study findings and limits: Quantification of TCR breadth and depth may have yielded underestimates of total T cell responses.

The V gene end was trimmed by 0 bases and the J gene end by 5 bases; junction bases not matched to a gene: 1. From germline, CDR1 is SGDLS and CDR2 YYNGEE. CDR3 length: 16 residues. Only in-frame clones appear in the TCRdb table, and some are missing; sequencing was by immunoSEQ multiplex PCR. The profile shows about 350,000 clones, 80% to 90% of them singletons. Treatment given: approximately 18 received Ad26.COV2.S at low or high dose, single or two shots; roughly 5 received placebo; per-sample allocation not given. All samples were drawn on day 63, counting from the first vaccine or placebo injection.

This clonotype originated in a person aged 18 to 65 who received the Ad26.COV2.S COVID-19 vaccine or a placebo. Sequencing used peripheral blood, obtained in a trial of Ad26.COV2.S vaccine versus placebo. This chain joins TRBV9 and TRBJ2-2; the match to TRBD2 covers 13 bases. The CDR3 is CASSVGLAGGTGELFF. DNA for the CDR3: TGTGCCAGCAGCGTAGGACTAGCGGGAGGAACCGGGGAGCTGTTTTTT.